This T cell receptor (beta chain) came from a study of T cells in Graves' hyperthyroidism and ophthalmopathy. Overall study context: Blood from the periphery was taken at initial diagnosis, before any treatment.

Findings and limits, study-wide: Through a model of 13 V-J features, ophthalmopathy was separated from stable hyperthyroidism.

The germline V gene encodes CDR1 DFQATT and CDR2 SNEGSKA (reference sequence). The CDR3 has 14 residues. With 2 bases removed from V and 6 bases from J, the gap between germline ends came to 16 bases. This clonotype was observed at least ten times. Its antigen is not known. The TCR beta CDR3 regions underwent amplification using RNA transcripts as the source. Researchers ran a first-round RT-PCR on the TCR CDR3 using the HTBI primer set. TCRdb re-derived calls from the multiplex PCR reads in MiXCR, one entry per CDR3 protein. The data hold around 560,000 distinct CDR3 sequences, with 15% to 20% observed a single time. The study excluded patients with uncontrolled infection, other autoimmune disease, pregnancy or lactation. Diagnostic assessment was based on clinical symptoms, serum thyroxine and TRAb, thyroid ultrasound and orbital computed tomography.

Material for sequencing was blood. The receptor comes from a woman between 18 and 30 years old with Graves' hyperthyroidism. This chain uses TRBV20-1 with TRBJ1-2; perhaps TRBD1 as D (5 bases). The CDR3 loop reads CSARPRGREHGYTF. The CDR3 coding sequence is TGCAGTGCTAGACCCCGGGGCAGGGAGCATGGCTACACCTTC.